A single T cell receptor (beta chain) is shown here with its context. Only a few counts were recorded for this clonotype. Its antigen is not yet known. Base qualities are missing; no much larger clone stands one base away. This specimen comes from a study of T cell repertoires in cytomegalovirus infection (dated 2019 in TCRdb). Regarding the study in general: The HLA type of each donor mattered for the analysis, because public TCR beta signatures pointed to carriage of CMV infection along with the matching HLA type.

Sequenced using an Illumina HiSeq 1500. The public reads were quality trimmed at Q25 with fastp and then assembled into clones with MiXCR by TCRdb, keeping productive beta chains. Entries that share a CDR3 protein sequence are merged under the most common genes and DNA. Within this sample are 170,000 or so distinct CDR3 sequences, with approximately 18% of them counted one time only. The ten biggest clones cover under 30% of the sample. General study outcomes and caveats: The ex vivo response was dominated by HLA-C-restricted CMV-specific TCR beta clonotypes, and the single most frequent clonotype in two of eight donors was supplied by these HLA-C-restricted clonotypes. Carriers of CMV infection plus the relevant HLA type were discriminated by the cumulative frequency of public TCR beta family members in the study cohort and in an independent roughly 320-donor cohort.

Deletion took 8 bases off V and 6 bases off J, with a span of 7 bases between the germline ends. CDR1 and CDR2 are read off the germline V gene (reference sequence) as LGHDT and YNNKEL. Inclusive of the bounding cysteine and phenylalanine, the CDR3 is 11 residues long. Here the CDR3 DNA is all that survives: 33 bases in frame from base 1. Source material: CD8+ T cells from PBMCs. The TCR comes from a human donor in good health (CMV status not recorded). Some clones in this sample may be carry-over from other donors' samples. Recombination connected TRBV3-1 to TRBJ2-2; the D gene identity is not certain. This receptor has the CDR3 CASWNAGELFF. The nucleotide sequence reads TGTGCCAGCTGGAATGCCGGGGAGCTGTTTTTT.